This is a list of T cell receptor beta chains from one sample in a study of beta chain features in type 1 diabetes. TCRdb's table, derived via immunoSEQ multiplex PCR, lists solely in-frame clones and lacks some. Here the sample spans 150,000 to 200,000 clones, 63% being singletons. Sequences were obtained from naive CD4+ T cells from blood. These receptors all come from a man between 25 and 39 years old with type 1 diabetes. The CDR3 runs from the conserved cysteine through the conserved F or W. The order of the fields is V gene, J gene, clone size, D gene, CDR3 DNA, CDR3 protein. D genes are given only for firm matches. Clone size, where shown, is once, few, many, or a class for clones that have expanded.

v_gene: TRBV11-2
j_gene: TRBJ2-3
abundance: NA
d_gene: TRBD2
CDR3nt: TGTGCCAGCAGCTTAGGGCTAGCGGGGAGCACAGATACGCAGTATTTT
CDR3aa: CASSLGLAGSTDTQYF

v_gene: TRBV14
j_gene: TRBJ2-5
abundance: NA
d_gene: NA
CDR3nt: TGTGCCAGCAGCGCCTTGGGCACAGTACAAGAGACCCAGTACTTC
CDR3aa: CASSALGTVQETQYF

v_gene: TRBV30
j_gene: TRBJ1-6
abundance: once
d_gene: TRBD1
CDR3nt: TGTGCCGGATCGGAGGGGGCCACACCCCTCCACTTT
CDR3aa: CAGSEGATPLHF

v_gene: TRBV14
j_gene: TRBJ2-7
abundance: NA
d_gene: NA
CDR3nt: TGTGCCAGCAGCCAAGTGCACGCAGGGGAGCAGTACTTC
CDR3aa: CASSQVHAGEQYF

v_gene: TRBV6-5
j_gene: TRBJ1-1
abundance: NA
d_gene: TRBD1
CDR3nt: TGTAGTACAGGGGGTCCGAACACTGAAGCTTTCTTT
CDR3aa: CSTGGPNTEAFF

v_gene: TRBV23-1
j_gene: TRBJ2-4
abundance: NA
d_gene: NA
CDR3nt: TGCGCCAGCAGTCAAAGAGGCGCGGGGAACATTCAGTACTTC
CDR3aa: CASSQRGAGNIQYF

v_gene: TRBV9
j_gene: TRBJ2-5
abundance: NA
d_gene: NA
CDR3nt: TGTGCCAGCAGCGTACAAGAGACCCAGTACTTC
CDR3aa: CASSVQETQYF

v_gene: TRBV30
j_gene: TRBJ2-5
abundance: few
d_gene: NA
CDR3nt: TGTGCCTGGAGTAAGGGCATACAGACCCAGTACTTC
CDR3aa: CAWSKGIQTQYF

v_gene: TRBV9
j_gene: TRBJ2-1
abundance: once
d_gene: NA
CDR3nt: TGTGCCAGCAGCGTAGAAGGGACACCGACGAATGAGCAGTTCTTC
CDR3aa: CASSVEGTPTNEQFF

v_gene: TRBV9
j_gene: TRBJ2-5
abundance: few
d_gene: NA
CDR3nt: TGTGCCAGCAGCCCCACGGGGTTCCAAGAGACCCAGTACTTC
CDR3aa: CASSPTGFQETQYF

v_gene: TRBV4-3
j_gene: TRBJ2-5
abundance: NA
d_gene: NA
CDR3nt: TGCGCCAGCAGCCAAGGTACATGGGTGGAGACCCAGTACTTC
CDR3aa: CASSQGTWVETQYF

v_gene: TRBV29-1
j_gene: TRBJ2-7
abundance: once
d_gene: NA
CDR3nt: TGCAGCGTTCTACAGGGTTACGAGCAGTACTTC
CDR3aa: CSVLQGYEQYF

v_gene: TRBV7-7
j_gene: TRBJ2-3
abundance: NA
d_gene: TRBD1
CDR3nt: TGTGCCAGCAGCTCGGGACAGGGAGACACAGATACGCAGTATTTT
CDR3aa: CASSSGQGDTDTQYF

v_gene: TRBV7-9
j_gene: TRBJ2-2
abundance: NA
d_gene: NA
CDR3nt: TGTGCCAGCAGCTTAGTGGTCGAAACCGGGGAGCTGTTTTTT
CDR3aa: CASSLVVETGELFF

v_gene: TRBV10-3
j_gene: TRBJ2-1
abundance: NA
d_gene: TRBD2
CDR3nt: TGTGCCATCAGTGTGAATAGCGGGGGGAACAATGAGCAGTTCTTC
CDR3aa: CAISVNSGGNNEQFF

v_gene: TRBV10-3
j_gene: TRBJ2-5
abundance: few
d_gene: TRBD2
CDR3nt: TGTGCCGTCGCGGGGACTAGCGGACACCGGGAGACCCAGTACTTC
CDR3aa: CAVAGTSGHRETQYF

v_gene: TRBV9
j_gene: TRBJ2-7
abundance: NA
d_gene: TRBD1
CDR3nt: TGTGCCAGCAGCGTACAGGGGGACTCCTACGAGCAGTACTTC
CDR3aa: CASSVQGDSYEQYF

v_gene: TRBV9
j_gene: TRBJ2-4
abundance: NA
d_gene: NA
CDR3nt: TGTGCCAGCAGCCCGACAGGAGAAAAAAACATTCAGTACTTC
CDR3aa: CASSPTGEKNIQYF

v_gene: TRBV5-1
j_gene: TRBJ2-1
abundance: NA
d_gene: TRBD1
CDR3nt: TGCGCCAGCAGCAACGGACAGGTCGATGAGCAGTTCTTC
CDR3aa: CASSNGQVDEQFF

v_gene: TRBV6-6
j_gene: TRBJ1-2
abundance: NA
d_gene: NA
CDR3nt: TGTGCCAGCAGTTACTCGAGGGAGAACTATGGCTACACCTTC
CDR3aa: CASSYSRENYGYTF

v_gene: TRBV28
j_gene: TRBJ2-5
abundance: NA
d_gene: TRBD1
CDR3nt: TGTGCCAGCAGTTTAGATGCGGGACAGGGACGAGAGACCCAGTACTTC
CDR3aa: CASSLDAGQGRETQYF

v_gene: TRBV7-8
j_gene: TRBJ1-5
abundance: NA
d_gene: NA
CDR3nt: TGTGCCAGCAGCCCCAGGGCGGTAAGGCAGCCCCAGCATTTT
CDR3aa: CASSPRAVRQPQHF

v_gene: TRBV29-1
j_gene: TRBJ2-7
abundance: NA
d_gene: NA
CDR3nt: TGCAGCGTTACAGGGACCTACGAGCAGTACTTC
CDR3aa: CSVTGTYEQYF

v_gene: TRBV6-5
j_gene: TRBJ2-3
abundance: few
d_gene: NA
CDR3nt: TGTGCCAGCAGTTACCGGACAGCCAGCACAGATACGCAGTATTTT
CDR3aa: CASSYRTASTDTQYF

v_gene: TRBV29-1
j_gene: TRBJ2-2
abundance: NA
d_gene: NA
CDR3nt: TGCAGCGCTGGGGGGAACACCGGGGAGCTGTTTTTT
CDR3aa: CSAGGNTGELFF

v_gene: TRBV29-1
j_gene: TRBJ1-1
abundance: NA
d_gene: TRBD1
CDR3nt: TGCAGCGTTTACCGGGACAGGGAAGCTTTCTTT
CDR3aa: CSVYRDREAFF

v_gene: TRBV4-3
j_gene: TRBJ2-7
abundance: once
d_gene: NA
CDR3nt: TGCGCCAGCAGTAGGGGGGCGGCCAGCTCCTACGAGCAGTACTTC
CDR3aa: CASSRGAASSYEQYF

v_gene: TRBV29-1
j_gene: TRBJ2-5
abundance: NA
d_gene: TRBD1
CDR3nt: TGCAGCGTTGAATCGACAGGGGGAGAGACCCAGTACTTC
CDR3aa: CSVESTGGETQYF

v_gene: TRBV25-1
j_gene: TRBJ2-7
abundance: NA
d_gene: TRBD2
CDR3nt: TGTGCCAGCAGCCCTGGGGAGGGTGAGCAGTACTTC
CDR3aa: CASSPGEGEQYF

v_gene: TRBV2
j_gene: TRBJ1-1
abundance: NA
d_gene: NA
CDR3nt: TGTGCCAGCGAAAGGGAGCGGGGAAACACTGAAGCTTTCTTT
CDR3aa: CASERERGNTEAFF

v_gene: TRBV2
j_gene: TRBJ1-1
abundance: NA
d_gene: NA
CDR3nt: TGTGCGCACCGGTTTTCACCGAACACTGAAGCTTTCTTT
CDR3aa: CAHRFSPNTEAFF